This TCR beta chain was retrieved from a study of Ad26.COV2.S vaccination and SARS-CoV-2 variants. Some clones are missing from TCRdb's copy, which holds only in-frame ones; the method was immunoSEQ multiplex PCR. The sample lists a few hundred thousand clones, around 87% occurring once. Treatment defined: some 20 received Ad26.COV2.S at low or high dose, single or two shots; 5 received placebo; per-sample allocation not given. Specimen acquisition occurred on day 63 following the initial vaccine or placebo injection. The V end was cut by 1 base, the J end by 4 bases, with 13 bases between. The V gene's germline CDR1 is PRHDT and CDR2 FYEKMQ (reference sequence). This CDR3 is built from 15 residues.

This TCR derives from a person aged 18-60 years who received the Ad26.COV2.S COVID-19 vaccine or a placebo. This specimen consisted of peripheral blood, obtained in a trial of Ad26.COV2.S vaccine versus placebo. This chain connects TRBV13 to TRBJ2-5, with D uncertain. DNA of the CDR3: TGTGCCAGCAGCTTAGTAAGCGCCGGATCAGAGACCCAGTACTTC. As protein: CASSLVSAGSETQYF.